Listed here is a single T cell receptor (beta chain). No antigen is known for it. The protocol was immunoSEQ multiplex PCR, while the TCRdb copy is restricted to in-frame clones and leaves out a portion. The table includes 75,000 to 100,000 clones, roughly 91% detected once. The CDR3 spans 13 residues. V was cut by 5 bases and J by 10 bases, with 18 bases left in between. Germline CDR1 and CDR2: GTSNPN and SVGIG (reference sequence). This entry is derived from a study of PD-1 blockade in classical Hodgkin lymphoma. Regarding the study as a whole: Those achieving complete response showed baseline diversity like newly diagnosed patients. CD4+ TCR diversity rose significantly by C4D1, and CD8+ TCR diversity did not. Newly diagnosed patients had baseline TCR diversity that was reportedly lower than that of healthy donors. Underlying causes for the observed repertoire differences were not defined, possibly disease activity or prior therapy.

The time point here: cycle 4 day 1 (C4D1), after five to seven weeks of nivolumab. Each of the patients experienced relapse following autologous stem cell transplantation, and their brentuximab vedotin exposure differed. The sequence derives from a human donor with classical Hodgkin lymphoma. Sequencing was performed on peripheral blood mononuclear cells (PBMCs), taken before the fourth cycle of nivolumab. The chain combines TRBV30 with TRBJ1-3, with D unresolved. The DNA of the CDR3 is TGTGCCTGGGCCGCCGGGCCCCCGAAGACCATATATTTT. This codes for CAWAAGPPKTIYF.